Listed below are T cell receptor beta chains from one sample, sequenced in a study of blood T cell repertoires in COVID-19. Sequencing used immunoSEQ multiplex PCR; TCRdb keeps in-frame clones, though not all of them. The sample consists of over 100,000 clones, over 80% of them appearing once. The sequencing input was peripheral blood. The origin of the receptors is a woman aged 65 to 85 with acute or convalescent COVID-19. The CDR3 runs from the conserved cysteine through the conserved F or W. A D gene is named only where the DNA matches it firmly. Size is omitted from some rows. Given values are once, few, many or a class for expanded clones.

d_call j_call clone_size v_call cdr3_nt cdr3_aa
- TRBJ2-1 - TRBV19 TGTGCCAGTAGTATACTGGGGGCTGAGCAGTTCTTC CASSILGAEQFF
TRBD1 TRBJ2-7 - TRBV5-1 TGCGCCAGCAGCTTTCCGGACAGGGGTAACGAGCAGTACTTC CASSFPDRGNEQYF
TRBD1 TRBJ2-7 - TRBV11-3 TGTGCCAGCAGCTCTGGACAGGTCTACGAGCAGTACTTC CASSSGQVYEQYF
- TRBJ2-5 once TRBV19 TGTGCCAGTAGTATATCCAACTTCGCCCTAGGAGAGACCCAGTACTTC CASSISNFALGETQYF
- TRBJ2-7 few TRBV3-1/TRBV3-2 TGTGCCAGCAGCCAAGATTGGACAGCCGAGCAGTACTTC CASSQDWTAEQYF
TRBD2 TRBJ2-2 - TRBV2 TGTGCCAGCAGTGAGAGGTATAGCCGGGAGGGCCCGAACACCGGGGAGCTGTTTTTT CASSERYSREGPNTGELFF
TRBD1 TRBJ2-5 - TRBV2 TGTGCCAGCAGCGGACAGGGAGGAAAGACCCAGTACTTC CASSGQGGKTQYF
- TRBJ1-1 - TRBV2 TGTGCCAGCAGCGTCCAGGGAAACACTGAAGCTTTCTTT CASSVQGNTEAFF
- TRBJ1-3 - TRBV30 TGTGCCTGGAGTGTAAGGCAGGGGAGAAACACCATATATTTT CAWSVRQGRNTIYF
- TRBJ1-2 - TRBV10-3 TGTGCCATCAGTGAGACAGGGAACTATGGCTACACCTTC CAISETGNYGYTF
TRBD1 TRBJ1-1 once TRBV28 TGTGCCAGCTCCCAGGGGGCGCGAGCGGCTTTCTTT CASSQGARAAFF
TRBD1 TRBJ1-2 - TRBV9 TGTGCCAGCAGCACCGGGACAGGGGTTGGCTACACCTTC CASSTGTGVGYTF
- TRBJ2-3 - TRBV4-1 TGCGCCAGCTCGTTAGGGCGGGACGGGGATACGCAGTATTTT CASSLGRDGDTQYF
TRBD2 TRBJ2-3 - TRBV4-1 TGCGCCAGCAGCCCTCCTGGACTAGCGGGAATGTCGGGAGATACGCAGTATTTT CASSPPGLAGMSGDTQYF
TRBD2 TRBJ2-2 once TRBV28 TGTGCCAGCACCGTAGCGGGAGGGCCTTTCGCCGGGGAGCTGTTTTTT CASTVAGGPFAGELFF
- TRBJ2-3 - TRBV2 TGTGCCTCGAGCATGGAGGATACGCAGTATTTT CASSMEDTQYF
TRBD2 TRBJ2-1 - TRBV30 TGTGCCTGGAGTAGCGGGAGGGCCGCCAATGAGCAGTTCTTC CAWSSGRAANEQFF
- TRBJ2-1 - TRBV29-1 TGCAGCGTTGAGGGGCTAGCGACATACAATGAGCAGTTCTTC CSVEGLATYNEQFF
- TRBJ2-7 - TRBV5-1 TGCGCCAGCAGAACCGGGACACAACCTTCCTACGAGCAGTACTTC CASRTGTQPSYEQYF
TRBD2 TRBJ2-5 - TRBV6-5 TGTGCCAGCAGCCTATCCCTTAGCGGGGAGGAGACCCAGTACTTC CASSLSLSGEETQYF
- TRBJ1-5 - TRBV11-2 TGTGCCAGCAGCCTAGGAGGGAGAAATCAGCCCCAGCATTTT CASSLGGRNQPQHF
- TRBJ2-4 - TRBV19 TGTGCCAGTAGTATGGACAGAAACATTCAGTACTTC CASSMDRNIQYF
TRBD1 TRBJ1-1 - TRBV6-5 TGTGCCAGCATTCAGCAGGGAGGGGGACAGGGACAAACTTTCTTT CASIQQGGGQGQTFF
TRBD2 TRBJ2-1 - TRBV27 TGTGCCAGCAGTCCGCGGACTAGCGGGGGTACTTACAATGAGCAGTTCTTC CASSPRTSGGTYNEQFF
- TRBJ1-2 - TRBV7-8 TGTGCCAGCAGCTTAGGGGGGCAGGGCATACCTGCAAACTATGGCTACACCTTC CASSLGGQGIPANYGYTF
TRBD1 TRBJ2-6 - TRBV27 TGTGCCAGCAGTCCCAGAGGGACAGGATTCTCTGGGGCCAACGTCCTGACTTTC CASSPRGTGFSGANVLTF
- TRBJ1-6 - TRBV7-9 TGTGCCAGCAGCTCCTTTGACTCGTCACCCCTCCACTTT CASSSFDSSPLHF
- TRBJ1-5 - TRBV6-5 TGTGCCAGCCTCCGCGAGTATAGCAATCAGCCCCAGCATTTT CASLREYSNQPQHF
- TRBJ1-1 - TRBV7-9 TGTGCCAGCAGCACCTTGACAGGGAACACTGAAGCTTTCTTT CASSTLTGNTEAFF
TRBD2 TRBJ2-2 - TRBV9 TGTGCCAGCAGCGTAGGAGGACTAGCGGGAGGTACCGGGGAGCTGTTTTTT CASSVGGLAGGTGELFF
TRBD1 TRBJ1-4 - TRBV27 TGTGCCAGCAGTTTAAGGTACCGGGACAGGGGGCTTGGTAATGAAAAACTGTTTTTT CASSLRYRDRGLGNEKLFF
TRBD1 TRBJ1-1 - TRBV19 TGTGCCAGTCGCAGGGGGACTGAAGCTTTCTTT CASRRGTEAFF
TRBD1 TRBJ2-3 - TRBV3-1/TRBV3-2 TGTGCCAGCAGCCTTAGCTCCGGGACAGGGTCGAATACGCAGTATTTT CASSLSSGTGSNTQYF
TRBD1 TRBJ1-3 - TRBV6-5 TGTGCCAGCAGGGAGACAGGGTCCGGAAACACCATATATTTT CASRETGSGNTIYF
TRBD2 TRBJ2-7 - TRBV6-5 TGTGCCAGCGGGATAGGACTAGCGGGAGACGAGCAGTACTTC CASGIGLAGDEQYF
- TRBJ2-5 - TRBV2 TGTGCCAGCCCAAGGGGCCAAATACAAGAGACCCAGTACTTC CASPRGQIQETQYF
- TRBJ2-3 - TRBV3-1/TRBV3-2 TGTGCCAGCAGCCAAGATACAACAGATACGCAGTATTTT CASSQDTTDTQYF
- TRBJ1-4 few TRBV7-9 TGTGCCAGCAGCTTATGGTCCAGTTCTAATGAAAAACTGTTTTTT CASSLWSSSNEKLFF
- TRBJ1-6 - TRBV9 TGTGCCAGCAGCGTAGGAGGAACAGGGTCCTCACCCCTCCACTTT CASSVGGTGSSPLHF
- TRBJ2-4 - TRBV5-5 TGTGCCAGCAGCTTGGGGAGGGTCGGGCTCAAAAACATTCAGTACTTC CASSLGRVGLKNIQYF
- TRBJ2-3 - TRBV7-3 TGTGCCAGCAGCCCAGCCCCGGGGGATACGCAGTATTTT CASSPAPGDTQYF
TRBD1 TRBJ1-5 - TRBV7-2 TGTGCCAGCAGCGAAAACAGGGGTTCCAATCAGCCCCAGCATTTT CASSENRGSNQPQHF
- TRBJ2-1 - TRBV18 TGTGCCAGCTCACCGGGGGACACCTACAATGAGCAGTTCTTC CASSPGDTYNEQFF
- TRBJ2-5 - TRBV12-3/TRBV12-4 TGTGCCAGCAGCCCGACAGGAAAAGAGACCCAGTACTTC CASSPTGKETQYF
TRBD1 TRBJ1-1 few TRBV4-2 TGTGCCAGCAGCCAAGATCAGGACAGGCTGAACACTGAAGCTTTCTTT CASSQDQDRLNTEAFF
TRBD2 TRBJ2-3 - TRBV4-2 TGTGCCAGCCATCGGGGGGGTGGGACAGATACGCAGTATTTT CASHRGGGTDTQYF
- TRBJ1-3 - TRBV7-6 TGTGCCAGCAGCTTAGAAGGGGCCATAAGGAGCTCTGGAAACACCATATATTTT CASSLEGAIRSSGNTIYF